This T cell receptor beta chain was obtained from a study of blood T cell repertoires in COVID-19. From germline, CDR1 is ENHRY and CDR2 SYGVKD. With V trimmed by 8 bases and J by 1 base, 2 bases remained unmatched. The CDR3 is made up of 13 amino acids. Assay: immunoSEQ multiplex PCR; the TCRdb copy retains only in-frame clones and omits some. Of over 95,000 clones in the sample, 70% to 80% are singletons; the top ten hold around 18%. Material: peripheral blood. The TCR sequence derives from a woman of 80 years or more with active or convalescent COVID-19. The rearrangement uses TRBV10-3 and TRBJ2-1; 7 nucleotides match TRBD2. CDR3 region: CAIGGSSYNEQFF. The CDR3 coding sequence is TGTGCCATCGGCGGGAGTTCCTACAATGAGCAGTTCTTC.